This T cell receptor beta chain was sequenced in a study of cytomegalovirus exposure and HLA in healthy donors. Study details: Among the roughly 400 genotyped donors, around 81% were placed in the Caucasian-associated ancestry cluster.

PCR primers comprised 60 Vbeta and 13 Jbeta primers. Per the authors' pipeline: Tens of millions of unique TCR beta chains, some 10 million of them shared, were counted by a later analysis. Clones were read by immunoSEQ multiplex PCR, and TCRdb kept only the in-frame ones, dropping some. The DNA gave D and trimming, while V, J and clone size come from that table. Altogether 200,000 to 250,000 clones are present, more than 60% being singletons, with the ten largest covering 1.8%. The CDR3 totals 16 residues. Per germline, CDR1 SGDLS and CDR2 YYNGEE. Trimming removed 3 bases from V and 0 bases from J, with 12 bases in between.

The rearrangement joins TRBV9 to TRBJ1-4, with D perhaps matching TRBD1 (6 bases). Sequencing input: PBMCs. This TCR was recovered from a young woman in good health and CMV-seronegative. In nucleotides, the CDR3 is TGTGCCAGCAGCGCGGACAGTTGGTCAACTAATGAAAAACTGTTTTTT. This gives the protein CASSADSWSTNEKLFF.